The entry that follows covers one T cell receptor (beta chain) sequence. From germline, CDR1 is SGHAT and CDR2 FQNNGV. CDR3 length equals 15 residues. V was clipped by 8 bases and J by 0 bases, with 17 bases between them. The PCR had 60 Vbeta and 13 Jbeta primers. Clones were sequenced by immunoSEQ multiplex PCR, and TCRdb holds only the in-frame ones, with some missing. The sample contains roughly 170,000 clones, about 80% of which appear only once. This sample stems from a study of cytomegalovirus exposure and HLA in healthy donors. The rearrangement links TRBV11-2 to TRBJ2-7, with D possibly TRBD2 on 6 matching bases. The sequenced sample consisted of PBMCs. The clonotype originates from a boy aged 5-17 years in good health and CMV-seronegative. The DNA of the CDR3 is TGTGCCAGCCGCCGGGTAACGGAGGGCTCCTACGAGCAGTACTTC. It encodes CASRRVTEGSYEQYF.